This T cell receptor beta chain is drawn from a study of glioma-infiltrating T cells (dated by TCRdb to 2015 to 2016). Background for the entire study: The study sequenced TCR alpha- and beta-chain repertoires from glioma tissue, from non-neoplastic brain tissue and from matched peripheral blood mononuclear cells. To measure how far tissue and blood T-cell populations diverged, each tissue-infiltrating repertoire was compared against the peripheral blood repertoire of the same patient. The paired cohort comprised three low-grade glioma patients, eight primary glioblastoma patients and three non-glioma patients contributing non-neoplastic brain tissue.

At least ten counts were recorded for this clonotype. Its specific antigen is unknown. No quality values exist for individual bases; no much larger clone is one base distant. TCR alpha and beta CDR3 regions were amplified with the iRepertoire nested amplicon-rescue multiplex PCR (arm-PCR) platform from RNA. The input for one-step reverse transcription and amplification was about 95-450 ng of either tissue mRNA or PBMC total RNA. After bead purification, a secondary multiplex PCR added Illumina adapters, and libraries were gel-purified between 200 and 400 bp. Internal 6-nucleotide barcodes were carried by the libraries and were used for demultiplexing. Libraries were sequenced on an Illumina MiSeq with 2x220 or 2x250 nucleotide paired-end reads. The paper's processing steps were these. Paired reads were merged using FLASH 1.2.11 and were aligned to the GRCh37 human genome using BWA-MEM, after which TRA and TRB reads were extracted. An IMGT-derived reference of cassette sequences and CDR3 motifs, with pseudogenes included, was used for V and J assignment. Reads were translated in three frames, and productive CDR3s were defined by a C…FGXG motif without stop codons. Unique combinations of V-J cassette pair and CDR3 amino acid sequence were defined as clonotypes. Reads were filtered by Hamming distance, with the threshold set by the sequence error rate of each sample in mapped regions. TCRdb redid the processing of the public reads, applying fastp at Q25 and MiXCR, and retained in-frame beta chains. Rows are combined by CDR3 protein, so each entry shows the most common genes and DNA. Clone size and V and J calls follow TCRdb, not the original study. This sample has 150,000 to 200,000 distinct CDR3 sequences in its table, and more than 35% of those were observed once. The ten biggest clones cover around 5.2% of the sample.

V lost 10 bases and J lost 8 bases, and the count of bases not matched to a germline gene is 5. Inclusive of the bounding cysteine and phenylalanine, the CDR3 is 13 residues long. This entry keeps only the CDR3 DNA: 39 bases, framed from base 1. CDR1 and CDR2, per the germline V gene, are MGHRA and YSYEKL. What the research found in general, with its limitations: Group comparisons were based on small numbers of patients: three non-neoplastic, three low-grade glioma and roughly 8 glioblastoma patients. VJ-independent divergence between tissue and blood was lower than expected in non-neoplastic patients but higher than expected in all gliomas, particularly low-grade gliomas. Tissue and blood shared very few CDR3 sequences, a result attributed to high CDR3 diversity and limited sampling.

The chain joins TRBV4-1 to TRBJ2-1; 13 bases in between match TRBD2. The sequence was obtained from a human donor with low-grade glioma or glioblastoma, undergoing nonglioma brain surgery, or in good health (not recorded which). The sample taken for sequencing was glioma tissue, nonneoplastic brain tissue, or PBMCs (not recorded which). The bases are TGCGCCACCCGGACTAGCGGGAGAGATGAGCAGTTCTTC. The translation is CATRTSGRDEQFF.